This entry lists 19 T cell receptor beta chains sequenced from one sample in a study of shared clonotypes between healthy human individuals. Generated by immunoSEQ multiplex PCR, the TCRdb table keeps only in-frame clones and is missing some. This table holds about 770,000 clones, around 77% found once. The sample consisted of memory CD4+ T cells sorted from blood. Stated subset: CD45RA-negative fraction. The receptors derive from a woman aged 25 to 39 in good health.

In this sample, this clone turned up a few times. The rearrangement links TRBV6-5 to TRBJ2-7; D possibly corresponds to TRBD1 (5 bases). V was clipped by 0 bases and J by 4 bases, with 10 bases between them. CDR1 and CDR2 from the germline V gene are MNHEY and SVGAGI. This CDR3 spans 14 amino acids. CDR3 region: CASSYSGALYEQYF. The CDR3 DNA is TGTGCCAGCAGTTACTCTGGGGCCCTATACGAGCAGTACTTC.

This clone has just a few counts. The rearrangement links TRBV11-2 to TRBJ2-7; maybe TRBD2 (5 bases). Germline lookup yields CDR1 SGHAT and CDR2 FQNNGV. Trimming removed 0 bases at V and 2 bases at J, with 11 bases between. The CDR3 spans 15 residues. The CDR3 is CASSLDRRPTYEQYF. The CDR3 DNA sequence: TGTGCCAGCAGCTTAGATAGGAGGCCTACCTACGAGCAGTACTTC.

This chain connects TRBV5-1 to TRBJ1-1, with 9 positions matching TRBD1. J lost 4 bases, V lost 1 base, and 5 bases had no gene match. CDR1 SGHRS and CDR2 YFSETQ come from the germline V gene. The CDR3 is 15 amino acids. For the CDR3, the DNA is TGCGCCAGCAGCTTGTTTGACAGGGGGAGCACTGAAGCTTTCTTT. The encoded protein is CASSLFDRGSTEAFF.

The V and J genes are TRBV7-3 and TRBJ2-3, with D possibly matching TRBD1 (5 bases). V was cut by 2 bases and J by 6 bases, with 18 bases left in between. The CDR3 contains 16 residues. Germline V gene sequence: CDR1 SGHTA, CDR2 FQGTGA. Written as DNA, the CDR3 is TGTGCCAGCAGCTTAGCTGGGGCAGGGCCCCCGGATACGCAGTATTTT. As protein: CASSLAGAGPPDTQYF.

This sequence joins TRBV7-9 and TRBJ2-5; D possibly matches TRBD1 or TRBD2 (5 bases each). From germline, CDR1 is SEHNR and CDR2 FQNEAQ (reference sequence). The CDR3 is made up of 17 amino acids. Deletions cut 1 base from V and 0 bases from J, with 15 bases between. Here the CDR3 reads CASSLERGGVYQETQYF. The CDR3 DNA sequence: TGTGCCAGCAGCTTAGAGAGGGGTGGAGTGTACCAAGAGACCCAGTACTTC.

As regards this clone: The same CDR3 is also encoded by other DNA sequences in this sample. V is TRBV5-1 and J is TRBJ2-1; 8 positions match TRBD2. Germline values: CDR1 SGHRS, CDR2 YFSETQ. This CDR3 contains 15 residues. Trimming took 4 bases from V and 4 from J; bases not matched to a gene: 7. In DNA form, the CDR3 reads TGCGCCAGCAGCGTAGCCAGCGGGAGTTACAATGAGCAGTTCTTC. It codes for CASSVASGSYNEQFF.

This clone was seen a handful of times. Distinct nucleotide sequences in the sample also encode this CDR3. This chain joins TRBV9 and TRBJ1-1; no clear D. Looked up from germline, CDR1 is SGDLS and CDR2 is YYNGEE. CDR3 length equals 14 residues. Trimming left V 1 base short and J 1 base short, with 8 bases between. The CDR3 nucleotides read TGTGCCAGCAGCGTAACGTCAGAGAACACTGAAGCTTTCTTT. The encoded protein is CASSVTSENTEAFF. Full variable domain (outside the CDR3, taken from reference TRBV9 and TRBJ1-1): DSGVTQTPKHLITATGQRVTLRCSPRSGDLSVYWYQQSLDQGLQFLIQYYNGEERAKGNILERFSAQQFPDLHSELNLSSLELGDSALYFCASSVTSENTEAFFGQGTRLTVV.

The gene calls are TRBV4-2 and TRBJ1-5, with 10 bases matching TRBD1. There are 18 residues in the CDR3. Germline CDR1 reads LGHNA; CDR2 reads YNFKEQ. With 1 base clipped from V and 0 bases from J, the junction kept 6 bases outside the gene matches. As DNA, the CDR3 is TGTGCCAGCAGCCAAGGTGGGGGACAGGGGTCTAGCAATCAGCCCCAGCATTTT. Amino acids: CASSQGGGQGSSNQPQHF.

This clone was observed a handful of times. The rearrangement links TRBV15 to TRBJ1-5; D gene uncertain. Trimming shortened V by 1 base and J by 4 bases, and 8 bases separated the two germline ends. The CDR3 runs 14 residues. Germline V gene sequence: CDR1 LNHNV, CDR2 YYDKDF (reference sequence). The CDR3 protein is CATSRGSGNQPQHF. The CDR3 nucleotides are TGTGCCACCAGCAGAGGGTCGGGGAATCAGCCCCAGCATTTT.

V and J are TRBV29-1 and TRBJ2-5; no definite D call. Deletions cut 4 bases from V and 0 bases from J, with 12 bases between. The CDR3 loop spans 14 amino acids. Germline loops: CDR1 SQVTM, CDR2 ANQGSEA. DNA for the CDR3: TGCAGCGTTGTTTGGTCTTCGTACCAAGAGACCCAGTACTTC. This encodes CSVVWSSYQETQYF.

As to this clone: A far larger clone differs by one base, so this is likely a read error. The same CDR3 also results from other DNA sequences found in this sample. The rearrangement links TRBV7-9 to TRBJ1-2, with D perhaps TRBD1 (5 bases). Germline V CDR1 and CDR2: SEHNR, FQNEAQ (reference sequence). V gave up 5 bases and J gave up 2 bases, with 9 bases separating them. The CDR3 has 13 amino acids. The CDR3 nucleotides read TGTGCCAGCAGCCGGGACGGAAACTATGGCTACACCTTC. It is translated as CASSRDGNYGYTF.

The sample holds many counts of this clone. V usage is TRBV11-3 and J usage is TRBJ1-1; D unresolved. The germline V and J ends were trimmed by 2 bases and 3 bases, with 7 bases remaining between them. Germline values: CDR1 SGHNT, CDR2 YENEEA. CDR3 length equals 13 residues. The CDR3 DNA sequence: TGTGCCAGCAGCTTAAGTACCTACACTGAAGCTTTCTTT. Translating gives CASSLSTYTEAFF.

This clone was found a few times. The chain joins TRBV29-1 to TRBJ1-2, with TRBD1 matching over 7 bases. Trimming removed 7 bases from V and 3 bases from J; junction bases left unmatched: 8. CDR3 length: 13 amino acids. Germline values: CDR1 SQVTM, CDR2 ANQGSEA. CDR3 protein: CSATTGSDYGYTF. CDR3 sequence (DNA): TGCAGCGCCACGACAGGGAGTGACTATGGCTACACCTTC.

The genes are TRBV30 and TRBJ1-5, with 9 bases identical to TRBD1. Trimming removed 2 bases from V and 3 bases from J; junction bases left unmatched: 11. Germline V gives CDR1 GTSNPN, CDR2 SVGIG (reference sequence). The CDR3 is made up of 17 amino acids. CDR3 nucleotides: TGTGCCTGGAGTAAAAAGGGCGGGACAGGGAACAATCAGCCCCAGCATTTT. This gives the protein CAWSKKGGTGNNQPQHF.

This chain links TRBV19 with TRBJ1-5; D not resolved. Per the germline V gene, CDR1 is LNHDA and CDR2 is SQIVND (reference sequence). Between the trimmed V and J ends, which lost 8 bases and 5 bases, there was a span of 10 bases. The CDR3 loop spans 12 amino acids. CDR3 sequence (DNA): TGTGCCAGTTCCCGGCGGGATCAGCCCCAGCATTTT. Its translation is CASSRRDQPQHF.

This clone was counted only a few times. At one boundary the junction diverges from the germline segment, which might be a read error. The V and J genes are TRBV28 and TRBJ1-1; a weak D match, TRBD1 (6 bases). The CDR3 is made up of 12 amino acids. From germline, CDR1 is MDHEN and CDR2 SYDVKM. The CDR3 DNA reads TGTGCCAGCACTTTATTACAGGGTAGAGCTTTCTTT. Protein sequence: CASTLLQGRAFF.

Remarks on this clone: A read error is possible here, since a much larger clone lies one base away. The gene calls are TRBV29-1 and TRBJ1-5; 9 bases are a match to TRBD1. Near its end, the DNA agrees better with TRBJ2-3, so the J call may be wrong. Germline V gene data show CDR1 as SQVTM and CDR2 as ANQGSEA. The CDR3 has 13 residues. The CDR3 sequence: CSVTDRGDQPQYF. The CDR3 nucleotides read TGCAGCGTGACGGACAGGGGCGATCAGCCCCAGTATTTT.

On this clone itself: Distinct nucleotide sequences in the sample also encode this CDR3. The V call is TRBV27, the J call TRBJ2-2; D not certain. The V gene's germline CDR1 is MNHEY and CDR2 SMNVEV (reference sequence). V lost 5 bases and J 5 bases, leaving 3 bases between the germline ends. This CDR3 is built from 11 residues. For the CDR3, the DNA is TGTGCCAGCAGTCGGACCGGGGAGCTGTTTTTT. It codes for CASSRTGELFF.

This clone was picked up one time. The chain combines TRBV11-2 with TRBJ2-4, with a weak D call TRBD2 (6 bases). The CDR3 runs 16 residues. V lost 3 bases and J lost 0, with 12 bases in between. Per the germline V gene, CDR1 is SGHAT and CDR2 is FQNNGV. The CDR3 here is CASSFEGGLAKNIQYF. The CDR3 DNA reads as TGTGCCAGCAGCTTTGAGGGAGGCCTAGCCAAAAACATTCAGTACTTC.